One T cell receptor beta chain is described in this entry. V was clipped by 0 bases and J by 6 bases; unmatched bases: 0. CDR1 is SGHRS and CDR2 is YFSETQ in the germline V gene. The CDR3 has 14 residues. Participants spanned ages about 18 to 100 years and resided in over 20 US areas. Cohort allocation depended upon clinical history that participants reported. This sample is part of a study of blood T cell repertoires in COVID-19. Study-level information: The United States, Italy and Spain provided the acute and convalescent COVID-19 samples.

Clones were sequenced by immunoSEQ multiplex PCR, and TCRdb holds only the in-frame ones, with some missing. The sample lists about 190,000 clones, 80% to 85% occurring once. The sample taken for sequencing was PBMCs or T cells enriched from blood (not recorded which). The clonotype was recovered from a woman aged 25 to 39 who had been exposed to COVID-19. The gene calls are TRBV5-1 and TRBJ1-4, with TRBD1 matching over 9 bases. As DNA, the CDR3 is TGCGCCAGCAGCTTGGGGACAGGGGATGAAAAACTGTTTTTT. It encodes CASSLGTGDEKLFF.